The following is a T cell receptor (beta chain) sequence with its context. The antigen remains unidentified. The data belong to a study of OX40 agonist ivuxolimab in advanced cancers. For the study at large: Patients achieving partial responses numbered three: one hepatocellular carcinoma case and two cutaneous melanoma cases.

Germline V gene lookup returns CDR1 SQVTM and CDR2 ANQGSEA. This CDR3 is 13 amino acids long. V was trimmed by 4 bases and J by 7 bases, leaving 15 bases between them. Study-level findings and limits: Expanded clones were, on average, more numerous among CD8+ T cells than CD4+. Blood T cells, both CD4+ and CD8+, expanded clonally by week 6 at 0.1 to 3.0 mg/kg. Also showing low normalized T-cell clonal expansion were some of the nonresponders.

Clones were read by immunoSEQ multiplex PCR, and TCRdb kept only the in-frame ones, dropping some. In the table there are about 35,000 clones, around three quarters of which are singletons. The chain has TRBV29-1 and TRBJ2-3, with D uncertain. Sequenced material: CD4+ or CD8+ T cells sorted from blood, taken in a trial of the OX40 agonist ivuxolimab. The receptor was derived from an adult with an advanced solid tumor such as melanoma, head and neck, liver or kidney cancer. For the CDR3, the DNA is TGCAGCGTTGTTCAGAAAGGTCCCTATACGCAGTATTTT. It is translated as CSVVQKGPYTQYF.